This paragraph reports one TCR beta chain. TCRdb's copy holds only in-frame clones and misses some; the assay was immunoSEQ multiplex PCR. This sample carries tens of thousands of clones, about four fifths of them seen once, and the ten largest clones take roughly 6%. The time point: baseline pretreatment blood. As for treatment: 15 Gy SBRT to primary tumor, nephrectomy 4 weeks later. The data were obtained in a study of radiation and T cells in renal cell carcinoma. CDR1 WSHSY and CDR2 SAAADI come from the germline V gene. V lost 0 bases and J lost 6; bases outside the gene matches: 8. The CDR3 length is 17 residues.

This chain joins TRBV10-2 and TRBJ2-4, with 10 bases fitting TRBD2. This TCR was sampled from a man aged 55 to 70 with renal cell carcinoma. This specimen was blood, taken from a patient whose treatment included radiotherapy and nephrectomy. The CDR3 nucleotides read TGCGCCAGCAGTGAGTCGTCGCGCCTAGCGGGAGCAAACATTCAGTACTTC. It encodes CASSESSRLAGANIQYF.